The 31 T cell receptor beta chains reported below all come from one sample, sequenced in a study of chronic HIV infection and antiretroviral therapy. MiXCR, run by TCRdb on the 5' RACE reads, gives a single entry per CDR3 protein. The sample lists approximately 30,000 distinct CDR3 sequences; roughly 9.1% were seen once. Sequenced input: peripheral blood. These receptors originate from an adult who had HIV and had not received antiretroviral therapy, or was an uninfected healthy control (not recorded which).

As regards this clonotype: One end of the junction is discordant with germline, which a read error may explain. The J gene is TRBJ2-2, the V gene TRBV3-1, with D perhaps matching TRBD1 (5 bases). This CDR3 has 17 residues. CDR1 LGHDT and CDR2 YNNKEL come from the germline V gene (reference sequence). The CDR3: CASSQGYQGTNTGELFF. The CDR3 DNA reads TGTGCCAGCAGTCAAGGATATCAGGGTACGAACACCGGGGAGCTGTTTTTT.

This clonotype was counted only a few times. V usage is TRBV6-2 or TRBV6-3 and J usage is TRBJ2-3; D gene unclear. Germline CDR1 reads MNHEY; CDR2 reads SVGEGT. This CDR3 is built from 11 residues. Trimming shortened V by 4 bases and J by 11 bases, and 10 bases separated the two germline ends. The CDR3 sequence: CASSSGQRQYF. The CDR3 DNA reads as TGTGCCAGCAGTTCGGGCCAAAGGCAGTATTTT.

This clonotype showed up many times. CDR3 region: CASTGGNEQFF. The CDR3 DNA is TGTGCCAGCACAGGTGGCAATGAGCAGTTCTTC. This chain joins TRBV6-6 and TRBJ2-1; D is uncertain. This CDR3 region has 11 residues. Germline V lookup: CDR1 MNHNY, CDR2 SVGAGI (reference sequence). Trimming cost V 7 bases and J 6 bases, with 7 bases left between them.

This clonotype has a count of ten or more. The V gene is TRBV3-1, the J gene TRBJ1-6, with D unresolved. Trimming took off 3 bases at V and 8 bases at J, with 11 bases between the two ends. CDR1 is LGHDT and CDR2 is YNNKEL in the germline V gene (reference sequence). The CDR3 has 14 amino acids. The CDR3 loop is CASSHEYRDSPLHF. As DNA, the CDR3 is TGTGCCAGCAGCCACGAGTATCGGGATTCACCCCTCCACTTT.

V usage is TRBV4-3 and J usage is TRBJ2-1; 12 positions match TRBD2. Germline V gene sequence: CDR1 LGHNA, CDR2 YSLEER. This CDR3 is 16 amino acids long. Unmatched junction bases numbered 4, after V lost 0 bases and J lost 7 bases. CDR3: CASSQETSGGSNEQFF. The CDR3 DNA is TGCGCCAGCAGCCAAGAGACTAGCGGGGGTTCAAATGAGCAGTTCTTC.

This clonotype came up a few times. The chain carries TRBV29-1 and TRBJ1-1; no clear D. Germline V lookup: CDR1 SQVTM, CDR2 ANQGSEA. CDR3 length: 16 residues. V was pared by 4 bases and J by 1 base, with 19 bases between. CDR3 amino acids: CSVVKDRGGRNTEAFF. In DNA form, the CDR3 reads TGCAGCGTTGTTAAAGATCGCGGAGGAAGGAACACTGAAGCTTTCTTT.

This clonotype was picked up a small number of times. J is TRBJ1-1 and V is TRBV29-1; tentative D call: TRBD1 (6 bases). V lost 6 bases and J lost 5, with 10 bases in between. The germline gives CDR1 SQVTM, CDR2 ANQGSEA. The CDR3 sequence is 11 residues long. In DNA form, the CDR3 reads TGCAGCGTGAGGGGGGTGACTGAAGCTTTCTTT. It translates to CSVRGVTEAFF.

The chain recombines TRBV6-2 or TRBV6-3 with TRBJ1-1; D call uncertain. Trimming shortened V by 7 bases and J by 1 base, and 4 bases separated the two germline ends. CDR1 is MNHEY, CDR2 SVGEGT, per germline. This CDR3 comprises 11 residues. The CDR3 reads CASIKNTEAFF. CDR3 DNA sequence: TGTGCCAGCATTAAGAACACTGAAGCTTTCTTT.

This chain links TRBV11-1 with TRBJ2-3; possible D gene TRBD1, 6 bases. The CDR3 contains 13 residues. Trimming took off 5 bases at V and 9 bases at J, with 15 bases between the two ends. CDR1 SGHAT and CDR2 FQDESV come from the germline V gene (reference sequence). DNA of the CDR3: TGTGCCAGCAGCCCTCGGACAGAACAAACGCAGTATTTT. As protein: CASSPRTEQTQYF. The full variable domain, completed using reference TRBV11-1 and TRBJ2-3, is EAEVAQSPRYKITEKSQAVAFWCDPISGHATLYWYRQILGQGPELLVQFQDESVVDDSQLPKDRFSAERLKGVDSTLKIQPAELGDSAMYLCASSPRTEQTQYFGPGTRLTVL.

The gene calls are TRBV29-1 and TRBJ2-5; possibly TRBD2 for D (6 bases). The CDR3 runs 17 residues. V was trimmed by 5 bases and J by 2 bases, leaving 24 bases between them. Germline V gene data show CDR1 as SQVTM and CDR2 as ANQGSEA. In DNA form, the CDR3 reads TGCAGCGTTCAAGGAGGAGAAGGCGGGATAACTCAAGAGACCCAGTACTTC. The encoded protein is CSVQGGEGGITQETQYF. Variable domain in full (rest from reference TRBV29-1 and TRBJ2-5): SAVISQKPSRDICQRGTSLTIQCQVDSQVTMMFWYRQQPGQSLTLIATANQGSEATYESGFVIDKFPISRPNLTFSTLTVSNMSPEDSSIYLCSVQGGEGGITQETQYFGPGTRLLVL.

Sample share makes this clonotype medium-sized. J is TRBJ2-7 and V is TRBV20-1; either TRBD1 or TRBD2 may fit D (6 bases each). The V gene lost 3 bases and the J gene lost 0 bases, with 12 bases spanning the gap. Per the germline V gene, CDR1 is DFQATT and CDR2 is SNEGSKA (reference sequence). The length of the CDR3 is 14 residues. The CDR3 spells CSARGGPGSYEQYF. Written as DNA, the CDR3 is TGCAGTGCTAGGGGGGGCCCCGGCTCCTACGAGCAGTACTTC.

This clonotype was recorded many times. This chain joins TRBV18 and TRBJ1-1; TRBD1 agrees at 7 bases. The V and J ends lost 3 bases and 0 bases, in that order; junction bases with no gene match: 1. Germline V lookup: CDR1 KGHSH, CDR2 LQKENI. CDR3 length: 14 amino acids. CDR3 in amino acids: CASSPDRVNTEAFF. The CDR3 nucleotides are TGTGCCAGCTCACCCGACAGGGTGAACACTGAAGCTTTCTTT.

This clonotype was picked up a small number of times. The chain uses TRBV4-3 and TRBJ1-2; no reliable D call. The germline V gene encodes CDR1 LGHNA and CDR2 YSLEER. The V and J ends lost 1 base and 2 bases respectively, with 5 bases between them. The CDR3 loop spans 13 amino acids. The CDR3 loop reads CASSQGGNYGYTF. The CDR3 DNA is TGCGCCAGCAGCCAAGGAGGGAACTATGGCTACACCTTC.

In this sample, this clonotype turned up a few times. J is TRBJ1-1 and V is TRBV29-1; D perhaps matches TRBD1 (5 bases). This CDR3 has 15 residues. CDR1 SQVTM and CDR2 ANQGSEA come from the germline V gene. The V end lost 0 bases, the J end lost 1 base, and 12 bases lay between the germline ends. This chain's CDR3 is CSVEDREGPNTEAFF. The CDR3 DNA reads TGCAGCGTTGAAGACAGGGAGGGACCGAACACTGAAGCTTTCTTT.

In this sample, this clonotype turned up many times. The chain carries TRBV10-3 and TRBJ2-3; D unresolved. V dropped 0 bases and J dropped 11 bases, with 9 bases sitting between them. Germline V gene data show CDR1 as ENHRY and CDR2 as SYGVKD. This CDR3 spans 12 amino acids. CDR3: CAISESSSGQYF. In DNA form, the CDR3 reads TGTGCCATCAGTGAGTCTTCCTCAGGGCAGTATTTT.

This clonotype was recorded many times. The rearrangement uses TRBV19 and TRBJ2-1, with unresolved D. Germline CDR1 reads LNHDA; CDR2 reads SQIVND (reference sequence). CDR3 length: 14 amino acids. Trimming shortened V by 7 bases and J by 0 bases, and 10 bases separated the two germline ends. CDR3: CASKPPGSYNEQFF. Here the CDR3 DNA reads TGTGCCAGTAAACCCCCTGGCTCCTACAATGAGCAGTTCTTC.

This clonotype occurred many times. This chain connects TRBV18 to TRBJ2-3; D is possibly TRBD2 (6 bases). This CDR3 has 17 residues. V was cut by 4 bases and J by 0 bases, with 17 bases left in between. Germline-derived CDR1 and CDR2 are KGHSH and LQKENI. The CDR3 loop reads CASSLGELAISTDTQYF. CDR3 bases: TGTGCCAGCTCACTCGGAGAACTAGCAATAAGCACAGATACGCAGTATTTT.

This clonotype was observed at least ten times. The V gene is TRBV11-2, the J gene TRBJ2-7; D not certain. V was clipped by 4 bases and J by 5 bases, with 6 bases between them. Germline CDR1 SGHAT, CDR2 FQNNGV. The CDR3 totals 11 residues. CDR3 amino acids: CASSSGHEQYF. The CDR3 nucleotides are TGTGCCAGCAGCTCGGGCCACGAGCAGTACTTC.

V and J are TRBV28 and TRBJ1-1; tentative D call: TRBD1 (6 bases). The germline V gene has CDR1 MDHEN and CDR2 SYDVKM. CDR3 length: 14 residues. V gave up 3 bases and J gave up 0 bases, with 8 bases separating them. As DNA, the CDR3 is TGTGCCAGCAGTTTGGGGGGCATGAACACTGAAGCTTTCTTT. Its translation: CASSLGGMNTEAFF.

This chain connects TRBV6-5 to TRBJ1-1; 8 bases agree with TRBD1. Germline V CDR1 and CDR2: MNHEY, SVGAGI. The CDR3 covers 16 residues. V lost 6 bases and J lost 0; bases outside the gene matches: 9. The CDR3 nucleotides are TGTGCCAGCAGCCGCCGGACAGGGACCATGAACACTGAAGCTTTCTTT. Protein: CASSRRTGTMNTEAFF.

By its share, this clonotype is medium-sized. Sequence at one end of the junction differs from germline and may be a read error. The chain carries TRBV20-1 and TRBJ1-6, with D uncertain. The CDR3 is made up of 13 amino acids. CDR1 is DFQATT, CDR2 SNEGSKA, per germline (reference sequence). CDR3 protein: CSARGGFNSPLHF. CDR3 bases: TGCAGTGCGAGAGGTGGCTTTAATTCACCCCTCCACTTT.

This chain joins TRBV15 and TRBJ2-6; D is uncertain. V was trimmed by 8 bases and J by 0 bases, leaving 11 bases between them. Germline CDR1 LNHNV, CDR2 YYDKDF (reference sequence). The CDR3 has 15 amino acids. CDR3 DNA sequence: TGTGCCACCCAAGACACAACCTCTGGGGCCAACGTCCTGACTTTC. It is translated as CATQDTTSGANVLTF.

Ten or more counts support this clonotype. The chain has TRBV29-1 and TRBJ1-1, with a possible D match to TRBD1 (5 bases). The CDR3 consists of 13 residues. Germline CDR1 and CDR2: SQVTM and ANQGSEA. V dropped 3 bases and J dropped 0 bases, with 8 bases sitting between them. This CDR3 is CSVELQVNTEAFF. The CDR3 DNA reads as TGCAGCGTTGAGCTACAGGTGAACACTGAAGCTTTCTTT.

This clonotype was detected ten times or more. The V and J genes are TRBV18 and TRBJ1-2; D unresolved. Germline lookup yields CDR1 KGHSH and CDR2 LQKENI. V was cut by 2 bases and J by 3 bases, with 13 bases left in between. This CDR3 region has 15 residues. In DNA form, the CDR3 reads TGTGCCAGCTCACCAATGGACCAATCCGACTATGGCTACACCTTC. Residues: CASSPMDQSDYGYTF.

Many counts were recorded for this clonotype. The chain uses TRBV9 and TRBJ1-6, with TRBD1 as a possible D gene (5 bases). Trimming removed 0 bases from V and 8 bases from J, with 12 bases in between. CDR1 and CDR2 (germline): SGDLS, YYNGEE. The CDR3 sequence is 15 residues long. This CDR3 reads CASSVGRQQDSPLHF. CDR3 in DNA: TGTGCCAGCAGCGTAGGTAGACAGCAAGATTCACCCCTCCACTTT. Together with reference TRBV9 and TRBJ1-6, the CDR3 gives the full variable domain: DSGVTQTPKHLITATGQRVTLRCSPRSGDLSVYWYQQSLDQGLQFLIQYYNGEERAKGNILERFSAQQFPDLHSELNLSSLELGDSALYFCASSVGRQQDSPLHFGNGTRLTVT.

The chain joins TRBV5-1 to TRBJ1-4; 7 nucleotides line up with TRBD1. CDR3 length: 15 residues. Germline trimming cut 4 bases from V and 4 bases from J; bases unmatched to any gene: 7. From germline, CDR1 is SGHRS and CDR2 YFSETQ. CDR3 sequence: CASSAEGAGNEKLFF. The CDR3 nucleotides are TGCGCCAGCAGCGCTGAGGGGGCCGGTAATGAAAAACTGTTTTTT.

This clonotype was counted ten times or more. The chain has TRBV7-9 and TRBJ1-1; D remains ambiguous. The CDR3 is 10 residues long. The germline V gene encodes CDR1 SEHNR and CDR2 FQNEAQ (reference sequence). The germline V and J ends were trimmed by 6 bases and 2 bases, with 1 base remaining between them. Here the CDR3 reads CASRNTEAFF. The CDR3 DNA follows: TGTGCCAGCAGAAACACTGAAGCTTTCTTT. The full variable domain, rest sourced from reference TRBV7-9 and TRBJ1-1, is DTGVSQNPRHKITKRGQNVTFRCDPISEHNRLYWYRQTLGQGPEFLTYFQNEAQLEKSRLLSDRFSAERPKGSFSTLEIQRTEQGDSAMYLCASRNTEAFFGQGTRLTVV.

By sample fraction, this clonotype is medium-sized. The chain joins TRBV6-4 to TRBJ2-2; no clear D gene. Deletions cut 4 bases from V and 5 bases from J, with 8 bases between. The germline gives CDR1 MRHNA, CDR2 SNTAGT. The CDR3 is made up of 13 amino acids. The CDR3 spells CASSATETGELFF. The CDR3 DNA reads TGTGCCAGCAGTGCCACGGAGACCGGGGAGCTGTTTTTT.

There are many counts of this clonotype. V usage is TRBV18 and J usage is TRBJ2-3; 10 nucleotides align to TRBD1. J gave up 4 bases and V 4 bases, and 5 bases lay outside the gene matches. Germline lookup yields CDR1 KGHSH and CDR2 LQKENI. The CDR3 has 15 residues. Here the CDR3 DNA reads TGTGCCAGCTCACGCGGGACAGGGGTAGCAGATACGCAGTATTTT. It encodes CASSRGTGVADTQYF.

The chain has TRBV5-1 and TRBJ1-1; the match to TRBD1 covers 10 bases. The V segment lost 5 bases and the J segment 4 bases; nucleotides outside the gene matches: 5. Germline V CDR1 and CDR2: SGHRS, YFSETQ. The CDR3 runs to 14 residues. As DNA, the CDR3 is TGCGCCAGCAGTACCGGGACAGGGGCCACTGAAGCTTTCTTT. The encoded protein is CASSTGTGATEAFF.

This clonotype was observed a handful of times. V gene TRBV10-2 combines with J gene TRBJ2-1, with 8 bases fitting TRBD2. V lost 3 bases, J lost 3 bases, and 7 bases stayed unmatched. The CDR3 sequence is 16 residues long. Germline loops: CDR1 WSHSY, CDR2 SAAADI. The CDR3 region has the DNA TGCGCCAGCAGTGAACCGTGGGCGGGAGGCTACAATGAGCAGTTCTTC. Translation gives CASSEPWAGGYNEQFF.